In this sample, the clone carrying this TCR beta chain turned up a few times. Its antigen is still unknown. One entry per CDR3 protein, called by TCRdb with MiXCR from the 5' RACE reads. The data show 200,000 to 250,000 distinct CDR3 sequences, over 9% seen once. CDR3 length equals 15 residues. V was trimmed by 0 bases and J by 5 bases, leaving 14 bases between them. The V gene's germline CDR1 is LGHNA and CDR2 YNFKEQ. The data were taken from a study of T-cell memory formation after mild COVID-19. Whole-study results and caveats: There was a balanced CD4/CD8 profile in clones contracting day 15 to 85, and later expanders leaned CD4+. Pre-infection memory carried some responding clones, suggesting that cross-reactive memory joined.

This TCR came from a man between 18 and 35 years old who had mild COVID-19 (a few samples of this study predate the infection). Cell type and time point are not known. This rearrangement joins TRBV4-2 to TRBJ2-7; no reliable D call. The sample was PBMCs or a T cell subset sorted from them (not recorded which). In nucleotides, the CDR3 is TGTGCCAGCAGCCAAGACTGGATGGGCGTGAACGAGCAGTACTTC. Encoded protein: CASSQDWMGVNEQYF.